A selection of T cell receptor beta chains follows, all from one sample in a study of cytotoxic CD8 clonotypes in ibrutinib-treated CLL. Only in-frame clones appear in the TCRdb table, and some are missing; sequencing was by immunoSEQ multiplex PCR. The table includes some 200,000 clones, 70% to 75% detected once. The material sequenced was PBMCs, taken after 12 months of ibrutinib treatment. These TCRs come from a human donor with chronic lymphocytic leukemia. The CDR3 runs from the conserved cysteine through the conserved F or W.

V: TRBV6-6; CDR3: CASGGGTNTQYF
V: TRBV7-2; CDR3: CASSMNRGETQYF
V: TRBV5-1; CDR3: CASSSSTDAGTEAFF
V: TRBV7-9; CDR3: CASSPELGEQYF
V: TRBV19; CDR3: CASTAWRNEPNYGYTF
V: TRBV9; CDR3: CASSATGGTWDEQYF
V: TRBV30; CDR3: CAWQPGITNEKLFF
V: TRBV6-5; CDR3: CARNSDRRNEQYF
V: TRBV18; CDR3: CASSPGTGNNQPQHF
V: TRBV6-5; CDR3: CASSLLKGTEAFF
V: TRBV6-6; CDR3: CASNLDGEAFF
V: TRBV25-1; CDR3: CASSEAGQGYQPQHF
V: TRBV7-7; CDR3: CASSPLDWGDEQFF
V: TRBV5-1; CDR3: CASSLGTGSGQPQHF
V: TRBV19; CDR3: CASSIGLAGGHEQFF
V: TRBV19; CDR3: CASSIDRGRTGELFF
V: TRBV6-6; CDR3: CASSYSGQHYEQYF
V: TRBV11-3; CDR3: CASSLVNRMNTEAFF
V: TRBV30; CDR3: CAWQPGTGPEAFF
V: TRBV15; CDR3: CATSKGVGPYSGANVLTF
V: TRBV6-5; CDR3: CASSYRSSGANVLTF
V: TRBV15; CDR3: CATSRTRQVSGNTIYF
V: TRBV27; CDR3: CASRGTATRNQPQHF
V: TRBV5-1; CDR3: CASSLGLAVETDTQYF
V: TRBV6-5; CDR3: CASSPGGDQETQYF
V: TRBV5-1; CDR3: CASSLASGSMGNEQFF
V: TRBV11-2; CDR3: CASSLFLGGETQYF
V: TRBV7-9; CDR3: CASSFGLEKLFF
V: TRBV9; CDR3: CASSLDIYSNQPQHF
V: TRBV28; CDR3: CASSPPTGRDEQYF
V: TRBV4-1; CDR3: CASSQDRSTGGASNYGYTF
V: TRBV5-4; CDR3: CASSRTGRNTEAFF
V: TRBV30; CDR3: CAWTLQGSTEAFF
V: TRBV30; CDR3: CAWRGTVVNYGYTF
V: TRBV5-6; CDR3: CASSLDFLETQYF
V: TRBV5-1; CDR3: CASSLYGVNYGYTF
V: TRBV7-3; CDR3: CASSLIGGEYTEAFF
V: TRBV7-3; CDR3: CASSAPGNYGYTF
V: TRBV27; CDR3: CAGSLMKVSSYEQYF
V: TRBV5-1; CDR3: CASSYRTGGATGANVLTF
V: TRBV29-1; CDR3: CSVEGGGGHARTDTQYF
V: TRBV27; CDR3: CASSLGQYYGYTF
V: TRBV21-1; CDR3: CAITPPRDRDYEQYF
V: TRBV4-3; CDR3: CASSQGGGVETQYF
V: TRBV28; CDR3: CASSWAGSYTF
V: TRBV4-3; CDR3: CASSQLVGGGDTQYF
V: TRBV6-6; CDR3: CASSYSDPDGYTF
V: TRBV12-5; CDR3: CASGLTTSSGYPDAFF
V: TRBV18; CDR3: CASSPRTEMNTEAFF
V: TRBV5-6; CDR3: CASTLRGTEAFF
V: TRBV2; CDR3: CASMRGEKDEQYF
V: TRBV2; CDR3: CASSDGSWGTEAFF
V: TRBV7-3; CDR3: CASSPGMSNSPLHF
V: TRBV6-6; CDR3: CASSTSGRRRDEQFF
V: TRBV5-6; CDR3: CASSLDRSYGYTF
V: TRBV6-1; CDR3: CASSEIAVSASSYEQYF
V: TRBV12-5; CDR3: CASARPGGDTGELFF
V: TRBV4-3; CDR3: CASSQASGGATEAFF
V: TRBV29-1; CDR3: CSLTVGKGYEQYF